What follows describes a single T cell receptor beta chain. The data are from a study of T cell repertoires in cytomegalovirus infection. The CDR3 consists of 15 residues. Trimming took 3 bases from V and 5 from J; bases not matched to a gene: 10. TCRdb re-called the reads with MiXCR, one entry per CDR3 protein. The sample contains under 95,000 distinct CDR3 sequences, 3% to 4% of which appear only once. What was sequenced was PBMCs. The V and J genes are TRBV12-3 or TRBV12-4 and TRBJ2-7, with TRBD2 matching over 7 bases. This clonotype originated in a human donor in good health (CMV status not recorded). Some clones in this sample may be carry-over from other donors' samples. CDR3 sequence reads: CASSFLGGGKNEQYF. CDR3 nucleotide sequence: TGTGCCAGCAGTTTCCTTGGCGGGGGTAAGAACGAGCAGTACTTC.